The 24 T cell receptor beta chains below come from one sample, sequenced in a study of blood T cells in healthy people across ages. Alongside a J-beta primer mix, a sample-barcoded 5' primer served in a second PCR lasting about 7 to 11 cycles. MiXCR, applied by TCRdb to the 5' RACE reads, yields one record per CDR3 protein. The data contain about 830,000 distinct CDR3 sequences, approximately 65% of them singletons. Sequencing used blood. The receptor source for this set is a man under 40 in good health.

This chain joins TRBV18 and TRBJ1-1; the D is unclear. This CDR3 has 13 amino acids. CDR1 is KGHSH and CDR2 is LQKENI in the germline V gene. The V end was cut by 0 bases, the J end by 1 base, with 3 bases between. The CDR3 nucleotides read TGTGCCAGCTCACCACCTACGAACACTGAAGCTTTCTTT. Its protein product is CASSPPTNTEAFF.

This clonotype was detected once. This chain uses TRBV4-2 with TRBJ1-4; 8 nucleotides align to TRBD1. V lost 0 bases, J lost 9 bases, and 6 bases stayed unmatched. Germline V gene data show CDR1 as LGHNA and CDR2 as YNFKEQ. The CDR3 extends over 15 amino acids. CDR3 sequence (DNA): TGTGCCAGCAGCCAAGACCAGGGGGCAGCGAAAAAACTGTTTTTT. Its protein is CASSQDQGAAKKLFF.

The chain employs TRBV20-1 and TRBJ2-7, with no clear D. The DNA matches TRBJ2-5 better at its end, which makes the J call doubtful. The V gene's germline CDR1 is DFQATT and CDR2 SNEGSKA (reference sequence). The CDR3 has 13 residues. The CDR3: CSASRTVGETQYF. Written as DNA, the CDR3 is TGCAGTGCTTCGAGAACGGTGGGAGAGACCCAGTACTTC.

The chain combines TRBV5-6 with TRBJ2-1; D uncertain. The CDR3 has 14 amino acids. V lost 3 bases and J lost 4, with 11 bases in between. Germline lookup yields CDR1 SGHDT and CDR2 YYEEEE. The CDR3 sequence: CASSSPTRYNEQFF. In nucleotides, the CDR3 is TGTGCCAGCAGCTCCCCAACCCGATACAATGAGCAGTTCTTC.

The V call is TRBV20-1, the J call TRBJ2-3; tentative D call: TRBD2 (5 bases). Trimming took off 1 base at V and 2 bases at J, with 10 bases between the two ends. The CDR3 has 14 amino acids. Germline lookup yields CDR1 DFQATT and CDR2 SNEGSKA (reference sequence). This CDR3 is CSARGPSFTDTQYF. DNA for the CDR3: TGCAGTGCTAGAGGTCCTAGCTTCACAGATACGCAGTATTTT.

This clonotype was recorded many times. V usage is TRBV10-3 and J usage is TRBJ2-5; the D gene is possibly TRBD2 (5 bases). The germline gives CDR1 ENHRY, CDR2 SYGVKD. CDR3 length: 11 amino acids. V shed 8 bases and J shed 5 bases, with 9 bases lying between them. The CDR3 region has the DNA TGTGCCATCTCCTCGGGGGAGACCCAGTACTTC. This gives the protein CAISSGETQYF.

J is TRBJ2-7 and V is TRBV29-1; 7 nucleotides align to TRBD1. Trimming at V came to 0 bases and at J to 6 bases, leaving 11 bases not matched to a gene. Looked up from germline, CDR1 is SQVTM and CDR2 is ANQGSEA. The CDR3 is made up of 15 amino acids. The CDR3 coding sequence is TGCAGCGTTGAAGATCGGGGCAGGGGGAGCTCCGAGCAGTACTTC. Its protein product is CSVEDRGRGSSEQYF.

The chain uses TRBV7-3 and TRBJ2-2; 8 nucleotides line up with TRBD1. The CDR3 spans 17 residues. Germline lookup yields CDR1 SGHTA and CDR2 FQGTGA. With 3 bases clipped from V and 2 bases from J, the junction kept 8 bases outside the gene matches. CDR3 protein: CASSFLAGGQNTGELFF. In DNA form, the CDR3 reads TGTGCCAGCAGCTTCCTGGCAGGGGGCCAAAACACCGGGGAGCTGTTTTTT.

The chain employs TRBV7-2 and TRBJ2-7, with 7 bases fitting TRBD1. The germline V gene encodes CDR1 SGHTA and CDR2 FQGNSA. The CDR3 extends over 16 amino acids. Unmatched junction bases numbered 8, after V lost 2 bases and J lost 1 base. The CDR3 DNA sequence: TGTGCCAGCAGCTTATTCAGGACAGGCCCTTCCTACGAGCAGTACTTC. This translates into CASSLFRTGPSYEQYF.

This chain connects TRBV10-3 to TRBJ2-3, with 7 bases matching TRBD1. Per germline, CDR1 ENHRY and CDR2 SYGVKD. The CDR3 totals 15 residues. V lost 2 bases and J lost 6; bases outside the gene matches: 8. CDR3 loop: CAISEPPTGSDTQYF. CDR3 sequence (DNA): TGTGCCATCAGTGAGCCCCCGACAGGGTCGGATACGCAGTATTTT.

The chain is built from TRBV20-1 and TRBJ2-3, with 7 bases lining up with TRBD2. The J segment lost 4 bases and the V segment lost 4 bases, leaving 8 bases of the junction unmatched. The length of the CDR3 is 14 residues. From germline, CDR1 is DFQATT and CDR2 SNEGSKA (reference sequence). The CDR3 reads CSATETSSSDTQYF. In nucleotides, the CDR3 is TGCAGTGCTACAGAGACTAGCTCTTCAGATACGCAGTATTTT.

Worth noting for this clonotype: An end of the junction differs from the germline gene, which may be a read error. The chain employs TRBV7-2 and TRBJ1-1, with TRBD1 matching over 8 bases. CDR3 length: 14 residues. Looked up from germline, CDR1 is SGHTA and CDR2 is FQGNSA. The CDR3 nucleotides are TGTGCCGGCAGCTTAACAGGGGGAAGAACTAAAGCTTTCTTT. This translates into CAGSLTGGRTKAFF.

The chain joins TRBV12-3 or TRBV12-4 to TRBJ2-7, with D perhaps TRBD1 (6 bases). The CDR3 covers 15 residues. V lost 6 bases to trimming and J lost 1 base, with 16 bases between them. CDR3 sequence (DNA): TGTGCCAGCAGGCCCACCGGGACACCGTCCTACGAGCAGTACTTC. Its protein is CASRPTGTPSYEQYF.

V and J are TRBV29-1 and TRBJ1-3; tentatively, D is TRBD1 (6 bases). CDR3 size: 14 residues. V shed 6 bases and J shed 0 bases, with 12 bases lying between them. Germline V CDR1 and CDR2: SQVTM, ANQGSEA. As DNA, the CDR3 is TGCAGCGTCTCGACGGACAGCTCTGGAAACACCATATATTTT. Its translation is CSVSTDSSGNTIYF.

This clonotype was seen once. This chain links TRBV12-3 or TRBV12-4 with TRBJ1-5; D unclear. The CDR3 extends over 14 amino acids. Between the trimmed V and J ends, which lost 1 base and 5 bases, there was a span of 9 bases. Written as DNA, the CDR3 is TGTGCCAGCAGTTTAGTTGCAGGAGATCAGCCCCAGCATTTT. It specifies CASSLVAGDQPQHF.

The V and J genes are TRBV29-1 and TRBJ2-7; maybe TRBD2 (5 bases). Germline CDR1 SQVTM, CDR2 ANQGSEA. The length of the CDR3 is 12 residues. V lost 7 bases to trimming and J lost 2 bases, with 12 bases between them. The CDR3 DNA is TGCAGCGCAGCGGTGAACCCCTACGAGCAGTACTTC. Translating gives CSAAVNPYEQYF.

This clonotype was counted a few times. This sequence joins TRBV10-3 and TRBJ2-4; 9 bases match TRBD1. The assigned J gene may be wrong: the sequence end matches TRBJ2-7 better. This CDR3 has 14 residues. CDR1 and CDR2 (germline): ENHRY, SYGVKD. For the CDR3, the DNA is TGTGCCATCAGTGAGGACAGGGGGGTCGACGAGCAGTACTTC. Translated, it gives CAISEDRGVDEQYF.

The chain employs TRBV7-2 and TRBJ1-1; 10 bases line up with TRBD1. V was pared by 3 bases and J by 11 bases, with 9 bases of the junction left unmatched. The CDR3 sequence is 14 residues long. Germline V gives CDR1 SGHTA, CDR2 FQGNSA. In nucleotides, the CDR3 is TGTGCCAGCAGCTTCGGGACAGGGGTTGAAGGGGCTTTCTTT. It encodes CASSFGTGVEGAFF.

This chain joins TRBV6-2 or TRBV6-3 and TRBJ2-2; possibly TRBD2 for D (5 bases). Trimming took 8 bases from V and 2 from J, leaving 9 bases between them. Germline V gives CDR1 MNHEY, CDR2 SVGEGT. The CDR3 length is 13 residues. The CDR3 nucleotides read TGTGCCAGCGAAAGCGGAAACACCGGGGAGCTGTTTTTT. It encodes CASESGNTGELFF.

V usage is TRBV4-1 and J usage is TRBJ2-3; the D gene is possibly TRBD2 (5 bases). This CDR3 is 15 amino acids long. V lost 5 bases, J lost 2 bases, and 14 bases lay in between. The germline V gene encodes CDR1 MGHRA and CDR2 YSYEKL. The CDR3 is CASSSKKDSTDTQYF. CDR3 nucleotide sequence: TGCGCCAGCAGCTCGAAGAAGGACTCCACAGATACGCAGTATTTT.

The chain is built from TRBV5-1 and TRBJ2-5; D may match TRBD1 or TRBD2 (5 bases each). Germline CDR1 and CDR2: SGHRS and YFSETQ. Trimming cost V 4 bases and J 4 bases, with 20 bases left between them. The CDR3 sequence is 16 residues long. CDR3 DNA sequence: TGCGCCAGCAGCGAGAGAGGGGATTCGATCGGAGAGACCCAGTACTTC. Amino acid sequence: CASSERGDSIGETQYF.

The chain is built from TRBV4-1 and TRBJ2-1; 15 bases match TRBD2. The CDR3 runs to 17 residues. Germline V lookup: CDR1 MGHRA, CDR2 YSYEKL. Unmatched junction bases numbered 7, after V lost 4 bases and J lost 6 bases. The CDR3 protein is CASSLRTSGGAANEQFF. In nucleotides, the CDR3 is TGCGCCAGCAGCCTCAGGACTAGCGGGGGGGCGGCCAATGAGCAGTTCTTC.

This clonotype turned up a few times. The CDR3 sequence: CAISAGTDNIQYF. DNA of the CDR3: TGTGCCATCAGTGCAGGGACAGATAACATTCAGTACTTC. V gene TRBV10-3 combines with J gene TRBJ2-4, with TRBD1 identical over 7 bases. The CDR3 consists of 13 residues. The J segment lost 7 bases and the V segment lost 4 bases, leaving 4 bases of the junction unmatched. The germline V gene has CDR1 ENHRY and CDR2 SYGVKD.

The chain has TRBV6-2 or TRBV6-3 and TRBJ2-7; D is uncertain. This CDR3 region has 12 residues. V was trimmed by 5 bases and J by 1 base, leaving 6 bases between them. Germline CDR1 is MNHEY and CDR2 is SVGEGT. The CDR3 protein is CASSDQSYEQYF. The CDR3 DNA reads as TGTGCCAGCAGTGACCAATCCTACGAGCAGTACTTC.